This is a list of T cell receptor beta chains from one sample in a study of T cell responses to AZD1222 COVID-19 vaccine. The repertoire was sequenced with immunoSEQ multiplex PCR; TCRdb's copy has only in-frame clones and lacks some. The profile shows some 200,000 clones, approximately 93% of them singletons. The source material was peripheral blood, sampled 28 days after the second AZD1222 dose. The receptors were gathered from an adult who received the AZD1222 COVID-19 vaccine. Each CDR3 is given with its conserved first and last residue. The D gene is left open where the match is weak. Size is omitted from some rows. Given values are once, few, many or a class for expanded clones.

TGCAGCGTAAAACCGGGACAGGGGCCTGAAAAACTGTTTTTT	CSVKPGQGPEKLFF	TRBJ1-4	-	TRBD1	TRBV29-1
TGTGCCTGGAGTGGGTACGGCGAGCAGTACTTC	CAWSGYGEQYF	TRBJ2-7	-	-	TRBV30
TGCGCCAGCAGCCCGGGAGGCAATCAGCCCCAGCATTTT	CASSPGGNQPQHF	TRBJ1-5	-	-	TRBV5-1
TGTGCCAGCAGCCCGACTAGCGGGGGAGATCCAAACGAGCAGTACTTC	CASSPTSGGDPNEQYF	TRBJ2-7	-	TRBD2	TRBV7-9
TGTGCCAGCAGCGTAGCGGCAGGGGCTGGAAACACCATATATTTT	CASSVAAGAGNTIYF	TRBJ1-3	-	-	TRBV9
TGTGCCAGCAGGACCTCGGGGGGCTATGGCTACACCTTC	CASRTSGGYGYTF	TRBJ1-2	-	-	TRBV6-5
TGTGCCAGCAGACAGCCCTACACCGGGGAGCTGTTTTTT	CASRQPYTGELFF	TRBJ2-2	once	-	TRBV6-5
TGTGCCAGTAGTATAGAGGGATACAATGAGCAGTTCTTC	CASSIEGYNEQFF	TRBJ2-1	-	-	TRBV19
TGTGCCAGCAGTTTGCCCGTGACAGGGAGAATTGGAAACACCATATATTTT	CASSLPVTGRIGNTIYF	TRBJ1-3	once	TRBD1	TRBV28
TGTGCCAGCAGTGAAAATCCAGGGGCAAGCAATCAGCCCCAGCATTTT	CASSENPGASNQPQHF	TRBJ1-5	-	-	TRBV2
TGTGCCAGCAGCTTGGATTTAAGAAGGACAGGCGACTCCTACGAGCAGTACTTC	CASSLDLRRTGDSYEQYF	TRBJ2-7	-	TRBD1	TRBV11-2
TGTGCCAGCAGTGTGTCCGCAAGCTCTGGAAACACCATATATTTT	CASSVSASSGNTIYF	TRBJ1-3	-	-	TRBV2
TGTGCCAGCAGCCCCTGGACAGGGGATAATTCACCCCTCCACTTT	CASSPWTGDNSPLHF	TRBJ1-6	-	TRBD1	TRBV3-1/TRBV3-2
TGTGCCAGCAGCCAAGGGGTCCAGGGGCGGACCGGGGAGCTGTTTTTT	CASSQGVQGRTGELFF	TRBJ2-2	-	-	TRBV3-1/TRBV3-2
TGTGCCAGCAGCTTAGGAGTTAACACCGGGGAGCTGTTTTTT	CASSLGVNTGELFF	TRBJ2-2	once	-	TRBV7-2
TGTGCCAGCAGCAGCCCGGACAGGTCCAATCAGCCCCAGCATTTT	CASSSPDRSNQPQHF	TRBJ1-5	-	TRBD1	TRBV6-2/TRBV6-3
TGCGCCAGCAGTCAATCGAGGAGGGAGAGGAGCTCCTACGAGCAGTACTTC	CASSQSRRERSSYEQYF	TRBJ2-7	once	-	TRBV23-1
TGTGCCAGCAGCGTAGGTCCAGGGGAAGATGGCTACACCTTC	CASSVGPGEDGYTF	TRBJ1-2	-	-	TRBV9
TGTGCCAGCAGTAATGGGCTATACACCGGGGAGCTGTTTTTT	CASSNGLYTGELFF	TRBJ2-2	once	-	TRBV6-5
TGTGCCAGCGGCGATGGGACAGAGACCCAGTACTTC	CASGDGTETQYF	TRBJ2-5	-	-	TRBV28
TGCGCCAGCAGACTAGCGGGGGTGTCTGATGAGCAGTTCTTC	CASRLAGVSDEQFF	TRBJ2-1	-	TRBD2	TRBV5-1
TGTGCCAGCAGTTTAGGGGACCGGGGGGACACTGAAGCTTTCTTT	CASSLGDRGDTEAFF	TRBJ1-1	-	-	TRBV27
TGTGCCAGCAGTTACCGACTAGCGGGGGACTCCTACGAGCAGTACTTC	CASSYRLAGDSYEQYF	TRBJ2-7	few	TRBD2	TRBV6-5
TGTGCCAGTAGTATTTCCGGGACAGGGGTGATGAACACTGAAGCTTTCTTT	CASSISGTGVMNTEAFF	TRBJ1-1	-	TRBD1	TRBV19
TGTGCCAGTAGTATGGTCGGGTTCGCCACTGAAGCTTTCTTT	CASSMVGFATEAFF	TRBJ1-1	-	-	TRBV19
TGTGCCAGCAGTGAAGTCTGGGGAGAGACCCAGTACTTC	CASSEVWGETQYF	TRBJ2-5	-	-	TRBV25-1
TGTGCCAGCAGCTTAACGGCCAGGGGGCCGGGGTATGGCTATGGCTACACCTTC	CASSLTARGPGYGYGYTF	TRBJ1-2	once	TRBD1	TRBV7-3
TGTGCCAGCTCACCACCAGTACAGGGGAACACCGGGGAGCTGTTTTTT	CASSPPVQGNTGELFF	TRBJ2-2	-	-	TRBV18
TGTGCCAGCAGTGAGGCAGGGAACACCGGGGAGCTGTTTTTT	CASSEAGNTGELFF	TRBJ2-2	-	-	TRBV25-1
TGTGCCAGCTCACCACCAGGGGGCTATGGCTACACCTTC	CASSPPGGYGYTF	TRBJ1-2	-	-	TRBV18
TGTGCCAGCAGCTTCAAGGGGGCCTACAATGAGCAGTTCTTC	CASSFKGAYNEQFF	TRBJ2-1	-	-	TRBV7-3
TGTGCCAGCAGCTTAGATCTCCACTCACCCCTCCACTTT	CASSLDLHSPLHF	TRBJ1-6	-	-	TRBV11-3
TGTGCCAGCAGCCCCGGGACCGAGTTTGTTGCGGAACTGTTTTTT	CASSPGTEFVAELFF	TRBJ1-4	-	-	TRBV7-8
TGTGCCAGCAGCGTGGCTGGGGACTCTGGAAACACCATATATTTT	CASSVAGDSGNTIYF	TRBJ1-3	once	-	TRBV9
TGTGCCAGCTCACCACCAGGCAGTTACGAGCAGTACTTC	CASSPPGSYEQYF	TRBJ2-7	-	-	TRBV18